This TCR beta chain was sequenced during a study of shared clonotypes between healthy human individuals. This clone was picked up a small number of times. This CDR3 has 13 residues. V lost 8 bases and J 2 bases, leaving 10 bases between the germline ends. Per the germline V gene, CDR1 is LNHDA and CDR2 is SQIVND (reference sequence). A roughly 200 ng quantity of DNA, tens of thousands of T cell genomes, went into the sorted-subset replicate PCRs. Profiling relied on immunoSEQ multiplex PCR, and the TCRdb table lists in-frame clones only, not all of them. The sample lists some 660,000 clones, approximately 73% seen once, with around 2% in the top ten.

V usage is TRBV19 and J usage is TRBJ1-5; perhaps TRBD1 as D (6 bases). Sequencing was performed on memory CD4+ T cells sorted from blood. The sample's subset: CD45RA-negative fraction. The receptor was isolated from a woman aged 25 to 45 in good health. DNA of the CDR3: TGTGCCAGTGGGGGGGCAGGCAATCAGCCCCAGCATTTT. The encoded protein is CASGGAGNQPQHF.